This T cell receptor beta chain was documented in a study of T cell responses to AZD1222 COVID-19 vaccine. The repertoire was sequenced with immunoSEQ multiplex PCR; TCRdb's copy has only in-frame clones and lacks some. Of 99,000 or so clones listed, roughly 86% are singletons. This CDR3 has 15 amino acids. In germline, CDR1 is LGHDT, CDR2 YNNKEL (reference sequence). The V end was cut by 2 bases, the J end by 3 bases, with 10 bases between. The gene calls are TRBV3-1 (or the pseudogene TRBV3-2) and TRBJ2-2; no definite D call. This specimen consisted of peripheral blood, obtained 28 days after the second dose of the MenACWY control vaccine. This sequence originates from an adult who received the MenACWY meningococcal vaccine as a control. The CDR3 DNA sequence: TGTGCCAGCAGCCAATGGTCCAGCGACACCGGGGAGCTGTTTTTT. This sequence encodes CASSQWSSDTGELFF.